The 23 T cell receptor beta chains listed next were all sequenced from one sample in a study of identical twins. TCRdb fed the 5' RACE reads into MiXCR, producing one record per CDR3 protein. This repertoire shows roughly 1,500,000 distinct CDR3 sequences, about 32% found once; its top ten account for about 0.27%. Sequenced material: cord blood. The receptors here all came from a newborn girl in good health.

This clonotype was seen once. In nucleotides, the CDR3 is TGCAGCGTTTGGGGCGAGGGGGCGAGTGAGCAGTTCTTC. Translating it yields CSVWGEGASEQFF. The chain combines TRBV29-1 with TRBJ2-1, with 7 bases identical to TRBD1. CDR1 is SQVTM and CDR2 is ANQGSEA in the germline V gene. CDR3 length equals 13 residues. The V segment lost 5 bases and the J segment 9 bases; nucleotides outside the gene matches: 10.

Notes on this clonotype: One junction end disagrees with the germline gene, perhaps due to a read error. The CDR3 bases are TGCAGTGCTCCCGGGACAGGGGTCCTAAGCTCCTACGGGCAGTACTTC. This encodes CSAPGTGVLSSYGQYF. The chain uses TRBV20-1 and TRBJ2-7, with 10 nucleotides matching TRBD1. The CDR3 has 16 residues. The germline V gene has CDR1 DFQATT and CDR2 SNEGSKA (reference sequence).

This rearrangement joins TRBV11-2 to TRBJ1-4, with D unresolved. This CDR3 has 15 amino acids. Germline CDR1 is SGHAT and CDR2 is FQNNGV. Trimming took off 0 bases at V and 8 bases at J, with 13 bases between the two ends. The CDR3 coding sequence is TGTGCCAGCAGCTTAGATGGTTCGCCGGGGGAAAAACTGTTTTTT. Its protein product is CASSLDGSPGEKLFF. The complete variable domain, with remaining parts taken from reference TRBV11-2 and TRBJ1-4, reads EAGVAQSPRYKIIEKRQSVAFWCNPISGHATLYWYQQILGQGPKLLIQFQNNGVVDDSQLPKDRFSAERLKGVDSTLKIQPAKLEDSAVYLCASSLDGSPGEKLFFGSGTQLSVL.

This chain uses TRBV2 with TRBJ2-7; possible D gene TRBD2, 5 bases. Trimming pared 8 bases from V and 3 bases from J, leaving 17 bases between. The CDR3 extends over 14 amino acids. In germline, CDR1 is SNHLY, CDR2 FYNNEI. The CDR3 DNA sequence: TGTGCCAGCCGACGGACTCCCATCGGCTACGAGCAGTACTTC. Translated: CASRRTPIGYEQYF.

This clonotype was seen only once. The chain combines TRBV6-2 or TRBV6-3 with TRBJ1-1, with 8 bases matching TRBD1. After removal of 9 bases from V and 4 bases from J, the junction contained 10 bases not matched to a gene. This CDR3 has 14 amino acids. Looked up from germline, CDR1 is MNHEY and CDR2 is SVGEGT. CDR3 sequence (DNA): TGTGCCAGTCTCTACCAACAGGGGGGCACTGAAGCTTTCTTT. Its protein is CASLYQQGGTEAFF.

This clonotype was counted ten times or more. The J gene is TRBJ2-1, the V gene TRBV13, with TRBD2 matching over 7 bases. The CDR3 loop spans 15 amino acids. Germline assignment: CDR1 PRHDT and CDR2 FYEKMQ (reference sequence). The V segment lost 5 bases and the J segment 1 base; nucleotides outside the gene matches: 5. The CDR3 region is CASSPSGYSYNEQFF. CDR3 DNA: TGTGCCAGCAGCCCTAGCGGCTATTCCTACAATGAGCAGTTCTTC.

Note on this clonotype: At one boundary the junction diverges from the germline segment, which might be a read error. The rearrangement uses TRBV11-2 and TRBJ2-6; D might be TRBD1 (7 bases). Germline V gene lookup returns CDR1 SGHAT and CDR2 FQNNGV. This CDR3 has 20 amino acids. The CDR3 DNA reads as TGTGCCAGCAGCTTTAGGGGGGACAGTCTACCTCTCTGGGGGGCCAACGTCCCGACTTTC. Its translation is CASSFRGDSLPLWGANVPTF.

The chain uses TRBV20-1 and TRBJ2-5, with a tentative D call TRBD2 (7 bases). V was shortened by 1 base and J by 11 bases, with 26 bases between the two germline ends. The V gene's germline CDR1 is DFQATT and CDR2 SNEGSKA (reference sequence). This CDR3 spans 16 amino acids. The CDR3 loop is CSARGPIGGPDNEQYF. CDR3 DNA: TGCAGTGCTAGAGGCCCTATCGGGGGGCCCGACAATGAGCAGTACTTC.

The chain combines TRBV6-1 with TRBJ2-4, with TRBD1 matching 7 bases. V was pared by 1 base and J by 9 bases, with 9 bases of the junction left unmatched. This CDR3 is built from 15 residues. Germline-derived CDR1 and CDR2 are MNHNS and SASEGT. The CDR3 is CASSEGSGQAGIQYF. The CDR3 DNA sequence: TGTGCCAGCAGTGAAGGAAGCGGACAGGCGGGCATTCAGTACTTC.

This clonotype was recorded a few times. The genes are TRBV7-9 and TRBJ2-3; TRBD1 matches at 8 bases. CDR1 and CDR2 from the germline V gene are SEHNR and FQNEAQ (reference sequence). This CDR3 has 16 amino acids. Germline trimming cut 0 bases from V and 4 bases from J; bases unmatched to any gene: 6. In DNA form, the CDR3 reads TGTGCCAGCAGCTTAGCCGGGACAGGCCTCTCAGATACGCAGTATTTT. Its protein is CASSLAGTGLSDTQYF.

With respect to this clonotype: The junction differs from germline at one of its ends, possibly a read error. The gene calls are TRBV28 and TRBJ2-1; D might be TRBD1 or TRBD2, each matching 5 bases. The CDR3 extends over 14 amino acids. Germline V lookup: CDR1 MDHEN, CDR2 SYDVKM. The CDR3 sequence is CASSRIGGSNKQFF. The CDR3 region has the DNA TGTGCCAGTTCTAGGATTGGGGGTAGCAATAAGCAGTTCTTC.

The V call is TRBV5-1, the J call TRBJ2-1; 7 bases align to TRBD2. Germline V gene lookup returns CDR1 SGHRS and CDR2 YFSETQ. V gave up 3 bases and J gave up 0 bases; unmatched junction bases: 12. The CDR3 length is 18 residues. The CDR3 DNA reads as TGCGCCAGCAGCTCCCGGGGAGCGGGGTCCCACTCCTACAATGAGCAGTTCTTC. It specifies CASSSRGAGSHSYNEQFF.

This chain connects TRBV21-1 to TRBJ2-7; TRBD1 is the table's D call and was not checked against the DNA. TRBV21-1 is a listed pseudogene. This CDR3 region has 18 residues. The CDR3 DNA is TGTGCCAGCAGCAAGGGGGTGGCTTCGGCAGGGAGGCCCTACGAGCAGTACTTC. Residues: CASSKGVASAGRPYEQYF.

This chain joins TRBV24-1 and TRBJ2-1; 10 positions agree with TRBD2. CDR1 and CDR2 from the germline V gene are KGHDR and SFDVKD. The CDR3 sequence is 15 residues long. V was pared by 7 bases and J by 9 bases, with 11 bases of the junction left unmatched. CDR3 DNA: TGTGCCACCAGCAGAGCTAGCGGGAGCTTGGGTGAGCAGTTCTTC. This sequence encodes CATSRASGSLGEQFF.

In its sample, this clonotype was seen many times. The chain carries TRBV28 and TRBJ2-5, with 10 bases aligning to TRBD1. Germline V gene data show CDR1 as MDHEN and CDR2 as SYDVKM. The CDR3 loop spans 13 amino acids. V trimming: 6 bases; J trimming: 4 bases; junction bases outside the gene matches: 2. The CDR3 DNA follows: TGTGCCAGCAGCCGGGACAGGGGAGAGACCCAGTACTTC. Protein: CASSRDRGETQYF.

The rearrangement links TRBV9 to TRBJ2-3, with TRBD1 matching 7 bases. Germline V gene data show CDR1 as SGDLS and CDR2 as YYNGEE. The CDR3 contains 16 residues. Losses at the gene ends were 0 bases for V and 2 bases for J; bases not matched to a gene: 6. In nucleotides, the CDR3 is TGTGCCAGCAGCGTAGCCACAGGGGAAGTCACAGATACGCAGTATTTT. It specifies CASSVATGEVTDTQYF.

About this clonotype: A read error may produce the germline difference seen at one junction end. The V gene is TRBV5-1, the J gene TRBJ2-3; 8 positions agree with TRBD1. In germline, CDR1 is SGHRS, CDR2 YFSETQ. The CDR3 has 14 residues. CDR3 nucleotide sequence: TGCACCAGCAGCCTGGACAGGGACTCAGATACGCAGTATTTT. Protein: CTSSLDRDSDTQYF.

This clonotype was seen more than once but under ten times. In DNA, the CDR3 is TGCAGCGTTGTAGAGGGGGCGAGCACAGATACGCAGTATTTT. Translation gives CSVVEGASTDTQYF. The gene calls are TRBV29-1 and TRBJ2-3; 7 bases are shared with TRBD1. The CDR3 spans 14 residues. CDR1 is SQVTM and CDR2 is ANQGSEA in the germline V gene. V lost 4 bases to trimming and J lost 0 bases; unmatched junction nucleotides: 4.

The chain employs TRBV19 and TRBJ2-4; possible D gene TRBD1, 6 bases. Judging by the DNA end, TRBJ2-7 fits better; the J call may be wrong. The germline V gene encodes CDR1 LNHDA and CDR2 SQIVND (reference sequence). This CDR3 is built from 14 residues. The CDR3 sequence: CASSTDRDTYEQYF. In DNA, the CDR3 is TGTGCCAGTAGTACCGACCGGGACACCTACGAGCAGTACTTC.

This sequence joins TRBV4-1 and TRBJ2-7, with TRBD2 matching 9 bases. The V and J ends lost 2 bases and 2 bases, in that order; junction bases with no gene match: 4. Germline CDR1 reads MGHRA; CDR2 reads YSYEKL. The CDR3 has 15 amino acids. The CDR3 nucleotides are TGCGCCAGCAGCCAAAATAGCGGGAGCGCCTACGAGCAGTACTTC. Its translation is CASSQNSGSAYEQYF.

The gene calls are TRBV20-1 and TRBJ2-5; no definite D call. The V end lost 4 bases, the J end lost 7 bases, and 10 bases lay between the germline ends. Germline assignment: CDR1 DFQATT and CDR2 SNEGSKA (reference sequence). The CDR3 runs 11 residues. The CDR3 DNA follows: TGCAGTGCTACGTGGTCCTGGACCCAGTACTTC. Translation gives CSATWSWTQYF.

The chain has TRBV7-2 and TRBJ1-1, with D unclear. Deletions cut 2 bases from V and 11 bases from J, with 9 bases between. CDR1 SGHTA and CDR2 FQGNSA come from the germline V gene. CDR3 size: 11 residues. The DNA for the CDR3 is TGTGCCAGCAGCTTAATCGGGGTGGCTTTCTTT. Encoded protein: CASSLIGVAFF. The whole variable domain, remainder taken from reference TRBV7-2 and TRBJ1-1, is GAGVSQSPSNKVTEKGKDVELRCDPISGHTALYWYRQSLGQGLEFLIYFQGNSAPDKSGLPSDRFSAERTGGSVSTLTIQRTQQEDSAVYLCASSLIGVAFFGQGTRLTVV.

The genes are TRBV4-2 and TRBJ2-3, with D possibly being TRBD2 (5 bases). V gave up 0 bases and J gave up 1 base, with 14 bases separating them. The CDR3 is 17 residues long. Germline V gene data show CDR1 as LGHNA and CDR2 as YNFKEQ. CDR3 DNA: TGTGCCAGCAGCCAAGACCCCGGGATTAGCGGCACAGATACGCAGTATTTT. This sequence encodes CASSQDPGISGTDTQYF.